A single sample is the source of the 21 T cell receptor beta chains below, sequenced in a study of blood T cells in healthy people across ages. PCR was performed a second time for roughly 7 to 11 cycles using a sample-barcoded 5' primer and a J-beta primer mix. TCRdb reprocessed the 5' RACE reads via MiXCR and lists one record per CDR3 protein. The sample carries about 1.5 million distinct CDR3 sequences, 42% recorded once. Input material: blood. The source is a woman under 30 in good health.

This chain uses TRBV5-1 with TRBJ2-3, with D possibly TRBD1 on 5 matching bases. Germline assignment: CDR1 SGHRS and CDR2 YFSETQ. CDR3 length: 16 amino acids. Between the trimmed V and J ends, which lost 3 bases and 14 bases, there was a span of 28 bases. This CDR3 reads CASSSIVGGSTDTWYF. The CDR3 nucleotides are TGCGCCAGCAGCTCGATAGTGGGCGGCTCGACAGATACGTGGTATTTT.

This chain uses TRBV20-1 with TRBJ2-7, with D unclear. The CDR3 spans 10 residues. Germline CDR1 and CDR2: DFQATT and SNEGSKA (reference sequence). V lost 6 bases and J 6 bases, leaving 9 bases between the germline ends. Written as DNA, the CDR3 is TGCAGTGCAGAACATGGCGAGCAGTACTTC. It encodes CSAEHGEQYF.

The chain is built from TRBV7-9 and TRBJ2-3; TRBD2 agrees at 11 bases. CDR1 is SEHNR and CDR2 is FQNEAQ in the germline V gene (reference sequence). The CDR3 totals 17 residues. Unmatched junction bases numbered 11, after V lost 5 bases and J lost 4 bases. The CDR3 loop is CASSPSAGTSGADTQYF. The CDR3 bases are TGTGCCAGCAGCCCCTCGGCCGGGACTAGCGGCGCAGATACGCAGTATTTT. The whole variable domain, filled in from reference TRBV7-9 and TRBJ2-3, reads DTGVSQNPRHKITKRGQNVTFRCDPISEHNRLYWYRQTLGQGPEFLTYFQNEAQLEKSRLLSDRFSAERPKGSFSTLEIQRTEQGDSAMYLCASSPSAGTSGADTQYFGPGTRLTVL.

Here the CDR3 DNA reads TGCGCCAGCAGCCAAGAACGGCTCAGGGGGCGGGGTCGCACAGATACGCAGTATTTT. Translated, it gives CASSQERLRGRGRTDTQYF. V gene TRBV4-1 combines with J gene TRBJ2-3, with TRBD1 matching 8 bases. J lost 1 base, V lost 0 bases, and 12 bases had no gene match. This CDR3 has 19 amino acids. Per germline, CDR1 MGHRA and CDR2 YSYEKL.

The chain carries TRBV10-3 and TRBJ2-7, with D hard to call. Germline CDR1 and CDR2: ENHRY and SYGVKD. V lost 0 bases and J lost 3, with 18 bases in between. CDR3 length: 17 amino acids. The chain's CDR3 is CAISESLSITINYEQYF. The CDR3 DNA follows: TGTGCCATCAGTGAGTCCCTATCGATCACCATTAACTACGAGCAGTACTTC.

The chain combines TRBV5-1 with TRBJ2-3; perhaps TRBD2 as D (5 bases). Trimming removed 3 bases from V and 2 bases from J, with 16 bases in between. The length of the CDR3 is 16 residues. Per germline, CDR1 SGHRS and CDR2 YFSETQ. For the CDR3, the DNA is TGCGCCAGCAGCTCAAGACGGACTGGGTACACAGATACGCAGTATTTT. Translated, it gives CASSSRRTGYTDTQYF.

This clonotype was detected a few times. This chain uses TRBV7-9 with TRBJ2-1; D gene ambiguous. From germline, CDR1 is SEHNR and CDR2 FQNEAQ (reference sequence). V lost 2 bases to trimming and J lost 5 bases, with 13 bases between them. There are 15 residues in the CDR3. As DNA, the CDR3 is TGTGCCAGCAGCTTACGACTGGAGATAAACAATGAGCAGTTCTTC. Translation: CASSLRLEINNEQFF.

The chain joins TRBV4-1 to TRBJ2-4; TRBD2 might be the D (5 bases). Germline assignment: CDR1 MGHRA and CDR2 YSYEKL. The CDR3 has 15 residues. The ends were cut back, 4 bases at V and 3 bases at J, with 13 bases in the middle. CDR3 coding DNA: TGCGCCAGCAGCCGGGAATTCGGGGTCAAAAACATTCAGTACTTC. It yields the protein CASSREFGVKNIQYF.

The CDR3 reads CAWSVLGNQPQHF. CDR3 DNA: TGTGCCTGGAGTGTACTGGGCAATCAGCCCCAGCATTTT. This rearrangement joins TRBV30 to TRBJ1-5, with D unresolved. The CDR3 is made up of 13 amino acids. The V end was cut by 0 bases, the J end by 2 bases, with 5 bases between. Germline V gene data show CDR1 as GTSNPN and CDR2 as SVGIG (reference sequence).

The CDR3 spells CSVRQREGRNEQFF. Here the CDR3 DNA reads TGCAGCGTTAGACAGCGGGAGGGCCGAAATGAGCAGTTCTTC. This chain links TRBV29-1 with TRBJ2-1, with TRBD2 identical over 10 bases. The CDR3 has 14 residues. The V gene end was trimmed by 5 bases and the J gene end by 7 bases; junction bases not matched to a gene: 8. Germline CDR1 SQVTM, CDR2 ANQGSEA.

This clonotype was observed once. The genes are TRBV11-2 and TRBJ1-4; D perhaps matches TRBD1 (6 bases). The CDR3 is 15 residues long. Trimming stripped 1 base from V and 6 bases from J, with 12 bases between. Germline CDR1 is SGHAT and CDR2 is FQNNGV. The CDR3 sequence: CASSLGDNSYEKLFF. DNA of the CDR3: TGTGCCAGCAGCTTAGGGGACAATTCATATGAAAAACTGTTTTTT.

The rearrangement links TRBV6-5 to TRBJ1-2; D possibly corresponds to TRBD1 (6 bases). Between the trimmed V and J ends, which lost 5 bases and 4 bases, there was a span of 14 bases. Germline values: CDR1 MNHEY, CDR2 SVGAGI. The CDR3 runs to 14 residues. The CDR3 sequence: CASSQQGGAYGYTF. For the CDR3, the DNA is TGTGCCAGCAGTCAACAAGGGGGGGCCTATGGCTACACCTTC.

This clonotype was recorded only once. V is TRBV28 and J is TRBJ1-5; D possibly corresponds to TRBD1 (5 bases). This CDR3 is 14 amino acids long. Trimming shortened V by 4 bases and J by 3 bases, and 10 bases separated the two germline ends. The germline V gene has CDR1 MDHEN and CDR2 SYDVKM. CDR3 coding DNA: TGTGCCAGCAGTTACAGGCGATTCAATCAGCCCCAGCATTTT. Its protein is CASSYRRFNQPQHF.

In this sample, this clonotype turned up a few times. The V call is TRBV4-3, the J call TRBJ2-7; 9 bases fit TRBD2. Unmatched junction bases numbered 12, after V lost 5 bases and J lost 4 bases. The CDR3 is made up of 16 amino acids. Per the germline V gene, CDR1 is LGHNA and CDR2 is YSLEER. The CDR3 sequence: CASSRQGLAGEYEQYF. The CDR3 bases are TGCGCCAGCAGCAGACAAGGTTTAGCGGGAGAATACGAGCAGTACTTC.

The chain recombines TRBV3-1 with TRBJ1-1, with unresolved D. CDR1 and CDR2 from the germline V gene are LGHDT and YNNKEL (reference sequence). The CDR3 totals 14 residues. V was shortened by 0 bases and J by 1 base, with 6 bases between the two germline ends. The CDR3 coding sequence is TGTGCCAGCAGCCAAGACGCATCGAACACTGAAGCTTTCTTT. Protein: CASSQDASNTEAFF.

V and J are TRBV5-1 and TRBJ2-7, with 10 positions matching TRBD2. Losses at the gene ends were 6 bases for V and 1 base for J; bases not matched to a gene: 4. The CDR3 consists of 14 residues. The V gene's germline CDR1 is SGHRS and CDR2 YFSETQ. The CDR3 region is CASTSGSSSYEQYF. In nucleotides, the CDR3 is TGCGCCAGCACTAGCGGGAGCAGTTCCTACGAGCAGTACTTC.

The chain recombines TRBV4-2 with TRBJ2-7; D not certain. The end of the DNA fits TRBJ2-4 better, so the J call may be wrong. From germline, CDR1 is LGHNA and CDR2 YNFKEQ. CDR3 length: 16 amino acids. Here the CDR3 reads CASSQGPRVAKNIQYF. CDR3 in DNA: TGTGCCAGCAGCCAAGGTCCCAGAGTGGCCAAAAACATTCAGTACTTC.

There are a few counts of this clonotype. This chain joins TRBV7-2 and TRBJ2-4, with 12 bases fitting TRBD2. Looked up from germline, CDR1 is SGHTA and CDR2 is FQGNSA. With 5 bases clipped from V and 0 bases from J, the junction kept 5 bases outside the gene matches. The length of the CDR3 is 17 residues. The CDR3 protein is CASSPPSGRGAKNIQYF. The DNA of the CDR3 is TGTGCCAGCAGCCCTCCTAGCGGGAGGGGAGCCAAAAACATTCAGTACTTC. Full variable domain (remainder filled in from reference TRBV7-2 and TRBJ2-4): GAGVSQSPSNKVTEKGKDVELRCDPISGHTALYWYRQSLGQGLEFLIYFQGNSAPDKSGLPSDRFSAERTGGSVSTLTIQRTQQEDSAVYLCASSPPSGRGAKNIQYFGAGTRLSVL.

The chain carries TRBV3-1 and TRBJ1-1; tentatively, D is TRBD1 (6 bases). This CDR3 comprises 13 residues. Trimming took off 2 bases at V and 11 bases at J, with 15 bases between the two ends. Germline values: CDR1 LGHDT, CDR2 YNNKEL (reference sequence). The CDR3 loop is CASSQNRDLDAFF. The CDR3 DNA reads TGTGCCAGCAGCCAAAACAGGGACCTGGACGCTTTCTTT.

Only one count was recorded for this clonotype. The chain joins TRBV12-5 to TRBJ1-4; TRBD1 matches at 10 bases. Germline assignment: CDR1 LGHNT and CDR2 FRNRAP. The CDR3 is 14 residues long. Losses at the gene ends were 6 bases for V and 7 bases for J; bases not matched to a gene: 5. This chain's CDR3 is CASGQTGGGEKLFF. CDR3 coding DNA: TGTGCTAGTGGCCAGACAGGGGGCGGTGAAAAACTGTTTTTT.

The CDR3 nucleotides read TGCGCCAGCAGCCGTGGACTAGCGGGAGGGCCCTACAATGAGCAGTTCTTC. This codes for CASSRGLAGGPYNEQFF. V is TRBV4-3 and J is TRBJ2-1; 15 bases agree with TRBD2. CDR3 length: 17 amino acids. CDR1 is LGHNA and CDR2 is YSLEER in the germline V gene. J lost 2 bases, V lost 4 bases, and 3 bases had no gene match.